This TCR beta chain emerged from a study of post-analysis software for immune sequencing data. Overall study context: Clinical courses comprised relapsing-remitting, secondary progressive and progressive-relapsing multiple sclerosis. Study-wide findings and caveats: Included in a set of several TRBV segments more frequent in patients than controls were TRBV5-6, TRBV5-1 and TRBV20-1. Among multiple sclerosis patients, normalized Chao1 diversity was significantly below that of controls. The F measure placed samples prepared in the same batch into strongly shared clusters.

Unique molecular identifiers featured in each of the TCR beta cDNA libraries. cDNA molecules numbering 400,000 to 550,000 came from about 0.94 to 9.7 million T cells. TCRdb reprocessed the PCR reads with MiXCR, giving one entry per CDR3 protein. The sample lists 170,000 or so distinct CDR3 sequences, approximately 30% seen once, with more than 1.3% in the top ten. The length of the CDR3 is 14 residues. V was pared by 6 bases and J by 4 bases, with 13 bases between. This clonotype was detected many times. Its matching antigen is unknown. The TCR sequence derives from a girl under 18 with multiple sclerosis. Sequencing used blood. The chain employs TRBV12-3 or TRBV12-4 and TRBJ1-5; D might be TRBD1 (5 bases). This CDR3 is CASSPGLPNQPQHF. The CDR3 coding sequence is TGTGCCAGCAGCCCGGGACTGCCGAATCAGCCCCAGCATTTT.